This entry concerns a single T cell receptor (beta chain). What it binds is not known. The CDR3 has 13 amino acids. V shed 6 bases, J shed 7 bases, and the junction held 6 bases outside the gene matches. Germline V CDR1 and CDR2: SNHLY, FYNNEI. The sample originates from a study of beta chain features in type 1 diabetes. Sorting of CD4+ naive, central memory, regulatory and stem cell-like memory cells was performed via CD45RO/CCR7/CD25/CD127/CD95/CD27. Every bit of the isolated RNA underwent reverse transcription, so sequencing read expressed TCRB transcripts. TCRdb's table, derived via immunoSEQ multiplex PCR, lists solely in-frame clones and lacks some. This sample has roughly 150,000 clones, with over 9% found just once. Findings and limits, study-wide: When Type 1 diabetes patients were examined, their TCRB CDR3s proved moderately but significantly shorter in all four CD4+ subsets.

J is TRBJ1-5 and V is TRBV2; 7 bases are a match to TRBD1. This clonotype originated in a man between 25 and 39 years old with type 1 diabetes. Sequenced: central memory CD4+ T cells from blood. The CDR3 DNA reads as TGTGCCAGCAGACAGGGGCAGGGGCAGCCCCAGCATTTT. Protein product: CASRQGQGQPQHF.